Listed here is a single T cell receptor (beta chain). The antigen remains unidentified. The data were obtained in a study of shared clonotypes between healthy human individuals. Findings and caveats of the study: Sorted-subset sequencing, rarefaction showed, was incomplete despite large depth. Some naive CD4 clonotypes, roughly 4.8%, turned up in common across several donors.

The authors ran the assay at deep level. In the authors' workflow: Because ImmunoSEQ provided only junction sequences with no quality scores, the filtering differed. Sequenced by immunoSEQ multiplex PCR; TCRdb stores in-frame clones only, minus some. The D gene and trimming were derived from the DNA, and the V and J assignments and clone size from that table. Altogether some 2,500,000 clones are present, around 92% being singletons, with the ten largest covering 0.37%. J lost 2 bases, V lost 4 bases, and 5 bases had no gene match. The length of the CDR3 is 15 residues. Germline CDR1 and CDR2: SGHTA and FQGTGA.

The sequencing sample was made of naive CD4+ T cells from PBMCs. Noted subset: CD45RA+ positively selected. This sequence joins TRBV7-3 and TRBJ2-3, with 8 bases aligning to TRBD2. The sequence derives from a man aged 18-30 years in good health. Some clones in this sample may be carry-over from other donors' samples. CDR3 loop: CASSSAGATTDTQYF. Written as DNA, the CDR3 is TGTGCCAGCAGCTCAGCGGGAGCGACCACAGATACGCAGTATTTT.